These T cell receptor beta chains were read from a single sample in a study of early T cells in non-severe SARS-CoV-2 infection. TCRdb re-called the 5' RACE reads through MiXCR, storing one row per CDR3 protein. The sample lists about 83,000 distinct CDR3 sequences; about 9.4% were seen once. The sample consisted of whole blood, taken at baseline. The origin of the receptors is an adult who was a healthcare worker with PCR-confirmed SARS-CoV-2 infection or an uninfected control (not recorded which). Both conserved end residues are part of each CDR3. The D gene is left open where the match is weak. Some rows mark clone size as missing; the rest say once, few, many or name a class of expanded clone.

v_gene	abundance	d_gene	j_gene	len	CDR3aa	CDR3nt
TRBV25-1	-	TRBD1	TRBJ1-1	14	CASSAPGQLNEAFF	TGTGCCAGCAGTGCACCGGGACAGCTTAATGAAGCTTTCTTT
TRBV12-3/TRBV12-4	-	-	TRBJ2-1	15	CASSTGLYSTNEQFF	TGTGCCAGCAGCACTGGACTCTACTCCACCAATGAGCAGTTCTTC
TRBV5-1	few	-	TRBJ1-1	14	CASSLYYGGTEAFF	TGCGCCAGCAGCTTGTACTACGGGGGCACTGAAGCTTTCTTT
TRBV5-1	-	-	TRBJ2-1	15	CASSSGVLVTNEQFF	TGCGCCAGCAGCTCTGGTGTACTAGTCACGAATGAGCAGTTCTTC
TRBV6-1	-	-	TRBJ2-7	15	CASSAIAETSYEQYF	TGTGCCAGCAGTGCCATAGCGGAGACGTCCTACGAGCAGTACTTC
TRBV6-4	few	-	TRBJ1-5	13	CASSEGTNQPQHF	TGTGCCAGCAGTGAGGGGACGAATCAGCCCCAGCATTTT
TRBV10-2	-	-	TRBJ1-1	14	CASKSRVRDTEAFF	TGCGCCAGCAAAAGCAGGGTCCGCGACACTGAAGCTTTCTTT
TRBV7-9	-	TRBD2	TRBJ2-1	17	CASRAKGASGRADEQFF	TGTGCCAGCAGGGCAAAGGGGGCTAGCGGGAGGGCGGATGAGCAGTTCTTC
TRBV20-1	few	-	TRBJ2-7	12	CSGRGDSYEQYF	TGCAGTGGCAGGGGCGATTCCTACGAGCAGTACTTC
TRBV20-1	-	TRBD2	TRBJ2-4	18	CSARELAGGILAKNIQYF	TGCAGTGCTAGAGAACTAGCGGGAGGGATACTAGCCAAAAACATTCAGTACTTC
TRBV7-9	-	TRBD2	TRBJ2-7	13	CASSGGESHEQYF	TGTGCCAGCAGCGGGGGGGAGTCCCACGAGCAGTACTTC
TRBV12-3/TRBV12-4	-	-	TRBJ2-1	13	CASSLGNYLEQFF	TGTGCCAGCAGTTTGGGGAACTACCTCGAGCAGTTCTTC
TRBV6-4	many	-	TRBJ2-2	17	CASTPLGGAQVAGELFF	TGTGCCAGCACCCCCTTGGGGGGGGCCCAAGTGGCCGGGGAGCTGTTTTTT
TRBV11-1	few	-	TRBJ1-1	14	CASSFLLLGTEAFF	TGTGCCAGCAGCTTCCTACTACTGGGCACTGAAGCTTTCTTT
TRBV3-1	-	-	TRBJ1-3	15	CASSQVGALGNTIYF	TGTGCCAGCAGCCAAGTTGGAGCTTTAGGAAACACCATATATTTT
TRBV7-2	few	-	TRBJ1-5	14	CASSLGRVNQPQHF	TGTGCCAGCAGCTTAGGGCGCGTTAATCAGCCCCAGCATTTT
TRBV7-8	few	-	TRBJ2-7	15	CASSLPGQPRYEQYF	TGTGCCAGCAGCTTACCGGGGCAACCACGCTACGAGCAGTACTTC
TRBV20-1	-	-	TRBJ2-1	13	CSADGLSYNEQFF	TGCAGTGCTGATGGACTGTCCTACAATGAGCAGTTCTTC
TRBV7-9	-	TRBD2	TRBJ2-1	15	CASSSSGRADNEQFF	TGTGCCAGCAGCTCAAGCGGGAGGGCGGACAATGAGCAGTTCTTC
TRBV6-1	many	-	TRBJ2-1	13	CASSVGTYNEQFF	TGTGCCAGCAGTGTTGGCACCTACAATGAGCAGTTCTTC
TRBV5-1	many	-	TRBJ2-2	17	CASSLDSGVLYTGELFF	TGCGCCAGCAGCTTAGACTCCGGGGTCTTGTACACCGGGGAGCTGTTTTTT
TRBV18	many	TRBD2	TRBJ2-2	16	CASSTRTSGSAGELFF	TGTGCCAGCTCAACCCGGACTAGCGGGAGCGCCGGGGAGCTGTTTTTT
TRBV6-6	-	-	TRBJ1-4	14	CASSYDQLGEKLFF	TGTGCCAGCAGTTACGATCAACTGGGAGAAAAACTGTTTTTT
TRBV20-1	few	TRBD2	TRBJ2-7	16	CSARDTIAGVDYEQYF	TGCAGTGCTAGAGACACTATAGCGGGAGTCGACTACGAGCAGTACTTC
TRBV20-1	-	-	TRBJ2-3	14	CSAKRGGSTDTQYF	TGCAGTGCTAAAAGGGGGGGAAGCACAGATACGCAGTATTTT
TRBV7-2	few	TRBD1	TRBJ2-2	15	CASSLKGQGAGELFF	TGTGCCAGCAGCTTAAAAGGACAGGGGGCAGGCGAGCTGTTTTTT
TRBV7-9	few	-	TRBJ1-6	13	CASSFQGHNPLHF	TGTGCCAGCAGCTTCCAAGGACATAATCCCCTCCACTTT
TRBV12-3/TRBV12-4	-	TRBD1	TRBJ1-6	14	CASSSTGRNSPLHF	TGTGCCAGCAGTTCGACAGGGAGGAATTCACCCCTCCACTTT
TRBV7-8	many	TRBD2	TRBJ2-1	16	CASSPLAGPHHNEQFF	TGTGCCAGCAGCCCCTTAGCGGGCCCGCACCACAATGAGCAGTTCTTC
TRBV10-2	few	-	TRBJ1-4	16	CASSSGAEWGNEKLFF	TGCGCCAGCAGTTCAGGGGCGGAGTGGGGTAATGAAAAACTGTTTTTT
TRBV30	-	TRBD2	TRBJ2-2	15	CAWSGLAGYTGELFF	TGTGCCTGGAGCGGACTAGCGGGGTACACCGGGGAGCTGTTTTTT
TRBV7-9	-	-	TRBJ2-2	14	CASRPPGDTGELFF	TGTGCCAGCAGGCCCCCTGGGGACACCGGGGAGCTGTTTTTT
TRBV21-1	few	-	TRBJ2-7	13	CASSEGRSYEQYF	TGTGCCAGCAGCGAGGGACGTAGCTACGAGCAGTACTTC
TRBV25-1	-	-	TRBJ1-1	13	CASTTLLNTEAFF	TGTGCCAGCACGACACTCCTGAACACTGAAGCTTTCTTT
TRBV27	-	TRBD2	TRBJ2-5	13	CASSISGSETQYF	TGTGCCAGCAGTATAAGCGGGAGTGAGACCCAGTACTTC
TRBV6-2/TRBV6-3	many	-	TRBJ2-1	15	CASSYPTASVNEQFF	TGTGCCAGCAGTTACCCAACCGCATCAGTCAATGAGCAGTTCTTC
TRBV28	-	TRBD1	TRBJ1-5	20	CASSLPRQGQFRRVNQPQHF	TGTGCCAGCAGTTTACCAAGACAGGGCCAGTTTAGGAGGGTAAATCAGCCCCAGCATTTT
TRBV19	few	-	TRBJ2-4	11	CASSIQDIQYF	TGTGCCAGTAGTATTCAGGACATTCAGTACTTC
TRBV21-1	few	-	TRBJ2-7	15	CASSTQTSCPYEQYF	TGTGCCAGCAGCACCCAAACTAGCTGCCCCTACGAGCAGTACTTC
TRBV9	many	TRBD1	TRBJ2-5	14	CASSVEGQGKTQYF	TGTGCCAGCAGCGTAGAGGGACAGGGAAAGACCCAGTACTTC
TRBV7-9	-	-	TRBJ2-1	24	CASSNRRGRDRGTTSGRDYNEQFF	TGTGCCAGCAGCAACCGACGTGGGCGGGACAGGGGGACAACTAGCGGGAGAGATTACAATGAGCAGTTCTTC
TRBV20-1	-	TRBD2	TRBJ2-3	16	CSARDPVGTSGQTQYF	TGCAGTGCTAGAGACCCCGTTGGGACTAGCGGCCAAACGCAGTATTTT
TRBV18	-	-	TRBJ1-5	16	CASSPRAEGGNQPQHF	TGTGCCAGCTCACCCCGCGCCGAGGGCGGCAATCAGCCCCAGCATTTT
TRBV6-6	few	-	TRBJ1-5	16	CASSPSYREAGQPQHF	TGTGCCAGCAGTCCGAGTTACAGGGAGGCGGGACAGCCCCAGCATTTT
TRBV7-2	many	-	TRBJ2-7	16	CASSLMARDPRYEQYF	TGTGCCAGCAGCTTAATGGCCCGGGACCCAAGGTACGAGCAGTACTTC